This T cell receptor beta chain appears in the sequencing data of a study of TIL therapy for anti-PD-1-resistant metastatic lung cancer. Study-wide background: Median tumor mutation burden was approximately 1.5 mutations per megabase. Study results and caveats: TIL cultures after expansion showed higher clonality and lower diversity than baseline tumor (median about 6% vs 30%).

Regarding this clone: The target antigen is unknown.

Described time point: pre-treatment sample, taken before nivolumab and TIL therapy. The tumor samples were excised metastases, mostly pleural nodules or supraclavicular lymph nodes. The immunoSEQ assay was v3. The assay was immunoSEQ multiplex PCR, and TCRdb's table has in-frame clones only and misses some. The sample shows more than 20,000 clones, approximately 63% of them seen only once. This sample comprised tumor tissue, obtained at baseline. The origin of this receptor is a woman aged 25-80 years with non-small cell lung cancer.

The CDR3 bases are TGTGCCTGGAGTGTAGAACGTTCCTATAGGGGCTACACCTTC. Translation: CAWSVERSYRGYTF. This rearrangement joins TRBV30 to TRBJ1-2; no clear D gene. V gave up 0 bases and J gave up 8 bases, with 16 bases separating them. CDR3 size: 14 residues. Germline-derived CDR1 and CDR2 are GTSNPN and SVGIG (reference sequence).